The entry below gives a single T cell receptor (beta chain) sequence along with its context. Its antigen is unknown. Sequence data for DNA of cultured CD4+ T cells were generated by the Oncomine TCR Beta short-read assay. Each CDR3 protein is one row after TCRdb ran MiXCR on the PCR reads. The profile covers under 25,000 distinct CDR3 sequences, with around 46% appearing a single time and around 2.9% taken by the ten largest. This specimen belongs to a study of vaccination and CD4 T cells after COVID-19. Study context: Cells were stimulated with overlapping spike peptides from SARS-CoV-2, HCoV-NL63, HCoV-OC43 and HCoV-229E.

Specified treatment: approximately nine-day PBMC culture with coronavirus spike peptide pools or control peptides (ViraFEST assay). The culture of around 2 million PBMCs per well included 10 IU/ml IL-2 and around 10 ug/ml peptide pools. A negative selection step was used to isolate CD4+ T cells once culture had run for 10 to 11 days. The study's findings and limits: Convalescent patients had a median roughly 86% of reactive clones appearing only post-vaccination.

The receptor's source is a human donor who had recovered from COVID-19. The sample was CD4+ T cells from blood, cultured in vitro, taken after SARS-CoV-2 vaccination.

CDR3 sequence: CASSQDLTPYEQYF. The CDR3 coding sequence is TGTGCCAGCAGCCAAGACCTCACCCCCTACGAGCAGTACTTC. The J gene is TRBJ2-7, the V gene TRBV4-2; D is uncertain. Deletions cut 0 bases from V and 2 bases from J, with 8 bases between. The length of the CDR3 is 14 residues. The germline CDR1 and CDR2 sequences are LGHNA and YNFKEQ.